Shown below are 2 T cell receptor beta chains from a single sample sequenced in a study of T cells in Graves' hyperthyroidism and ophthalmopathy. The TCR beta CDR3 regions underwent amplification using RNA transcripts as the source. The HTBI primer set was used in a first-round RT-PCR of the TCR CDR3. One entry per CDR3 protein results from TCRdb running MiXCR on the multiplex PCR reads. The profile shows 550,000 to 850,000 distinct CDR3 sequences, approximately 18% of them singletons. Sequenced input: blood. Receptor source: a woman between 45 and 65 years old with Graves' hyperthyroidism that later progressed to Graves' ophthalmopathy.

This clonotype counts as large (0.1 to 1%). V usage is TRBV3-1 and J usage is TRBJ2-5, with D perhaps matching TRBD1 (5 bases). With 2 bases removed from V and 2 bases from J, the gap between germline ends came to 18 bases. The CDR3 runs to 17 residues. Germline-derived CDR1 and CDR2 are LGHDT and YNNKEL (reference sequence). This chain's CDR3 is CASSQTETTVLQETQYF. The CDR3 DNA sequence: TGTGCCAGCAGCCAAACCGAGACGACAGTTCTTCAAGAGACCCAGTACTTC.

J is TRBJ1-6 and V is TRBV6-1; D is ambiguous. V was cut by 2 bases and J by 8 bases, with 16 bases left in between. Germline V gene sequence: CDR1 MNHNS, CDR2 SASEGT. This CDR3 is 16 amino acids long. In nucleotides, the CDR3 is TGTGCCAGCAGTGAAACTCCCCCTCGCAGTGATTCACCCCTCCACTTT. It translates to CASSETPPRSDSPLHF.